These T cell receptor beta chains were read from a single sample in a study of blood T cell repertoires in COVID-19. This table comes from immunoSEQ multiplex PCR, and its TCRdb copy is limited to in-frame clones, with some not included. The sample has about 170,000 clones, around 87% seen once. The sample taken for sequencing was peripheral blood. The receptors shown here come from a man aged 18 to 29 with active or convalescent COVID-19. Both conserved end residues are part of each CDR3. A D gene is named only where the DNA matches it firmly. Size tells how often a clone was seen (once, few, many) or the class of an expanded clone, and some rows leave it out.

j_gene	d_gene	v_gene	abundance	CDR3aa	CDR3nt
TRBJ1-2	-	TRBV20-1	-	CSASPQVNYGYTF	TGCAGTGCTAGTCCCCAGGTTAACTATGGCTACACCTTC
TRBJ2-1	TRBD2	TRBV9	few	CASSVAMGGSYNEQFF	TGTGCCAGCAGCGTAGCTATGGGCGGGAGCTACAATGAGCAGTTCTTC
TRBJ2-6	-	TRBV12-3/TRBV12-4	-	CASSFRGANVLTF	TGTGCCAGCAGTTTCCGGGGGGCCAACGTCCTGACTTTC
TRBJ1-4	TRBD1	TRBV18	-	CASSPQTGGTNEKLFF	TGTGCCAGCTCACCACAGACAGGGGGTACTAATGAAAAACTGTTTTTT
TRBJ2-7	-	TRBV5-4	-	CASSPGAGHSYEQYF	TGTGCCAGCAGCCCTGGTGCGGGGCACTCCTACGAGCAGTACTTC
TRBJ1-6	-	TRBV5-1	-	CASSVGQRVSYNSPLHF	TGCGCCAGCAGCGTCGGACAGAGGGTCTCCTATAATTCACCCCTCCACTTT
TRBJ2-3	TRBD2	TRBV5-1	-	CASRPTSGTDTQYF	TGCGCCAGCAGGCCGACTAGCGGCACAGATACGCAGTATTTT
TRBJ1-2	-	TRBV6-5	once	CASSYSLQIGGGGYTF	TGTGCCAGCAGTTACTCGCTGCAGATTGGGGGAGGTGGCTACACCTTC
TRBJ2-5	-	TRBV3-1/TRBV3-2	-	CASSQDRVYQETQYF	TGTGCCAGCAGCCAAGACAGGGTGTACCAAGAGACCCAGTACTTC
TRBJ1-5	TRBD1	TRBV6-5	-	CASSSPADRGMAQHF	TGTGCCAGCAGTTCCCCAGCGGACAGGGGCATGGCCCAGCATTTT
TRBJ2-3	-	TRBV28	-	CASSTPADTQYF	TGTGCCAGCAGTACTCCCGCAGATACGCAGTATTTT
TRBJ1-2	TRBD1	TRBV24-1	-	CATSDRTGAPYGYTF	TGTGCCACCAGTGATAGGACAGGGGCCCCTTATGGCTACACCTTC
TRBJ2-1	-	TRBV12-2	-	CASRLVRWGPSSPTYNEQFF	TGTGCAAGTCGCTTAGTACGTTGGGGGCCTTCATCCCCCACCTACAATGAGCAGTTCTTC